What follows describes a single TCR beta chain. The target antigen is unknown. This sample is part of a study of cytomegalovirus exposure and HLA in healthy donors. Study findings and constraints: When analyzed later, the rates of TCR association showed variation by HLA locus, with DRB1 the most and HLA-C the fewest.

The V and J ends lost 0 bases and 5 bases respectively, with 9 bases between them. Germline-derived CDR1 and CDR2 are MGHRA and YSYEKL. The CDR3 is 14 residues long. Use of 60 Vbeta and 13 Jbeta primers characterized the PCR. The method was immunoSEQ multiplex PCR; TCRdb's version includes in-frame clones alone and lacks a portion of them. The profile shows roughly 100,000 clones, around four fifths of them singletons. The sample consisted of PBMCs. The TCR comes from a man aged 25 to 40 in good health and CMV-seronegative. The rearrangement joins TRBV4-1 to TRBJ2-3; D uncertain. CDR3 sequence: CASSQEQARDTQYF. The CDR3 DNA sequence: TGCGCCAGCAGCCAAGAGCAGGCGAGAGATACGCAGTATTTT.